The 3 T cell receptor beta chains listed next were all sequenced from one sample in a study of blood T cell repertoires in COVID-19. The table came from immunoSEQ multiplex PCR; TCRdb's copy has only in-frame clones and leaves some out. The sample lists around 77,000 clones; roughly four fifths were seen once. The sequenced sample was peripheral blood. The receptors were sampled from a woman older than 75 with active or convalescent COVID-19.

The J gene is TRBJ2-7, the V gene TRBV28, with 11 bases that match TRBD1. This CDR3 spans 14 amino acids. Germline CDR1 MDHEN, CDR2 SYDVKM. V was pared by 4 bases and J by 6 bases, with 5 bases of the junction left unmatched. CDR3 bases: TGTGCCAGCAGTTACAGGACAGGGGGCAGCGAGCAGTACTTC. Translating it yields CASSYRTGGSEQYF.

To note about this clone: Given a much more abundant clone one base away, this may be a read error. Other DNA variants within this sample encode the same CDR3. This chain uses TRBV4-1 with TRBJ2-7; maybe TRBD2 (6 bases). The CDR3 contains 14 residues. In germline, CDR1 is MGHRA, CDR2 YSYEKL. Trimming pared 4 bases from V and 2 bases from J, leaving 12 bases between. CDR3 amino acids: CASSPRGNTYEQYF. The CDR3 DNA sequence: TGCGCCAGCAGCCCTCGGGGGAACACCTACGAGCAGTACTTC.

This clone turned up a few times. This chain uses TRBV6-2 or TRBV6-3 with TRBJ2-1, with TRBD2 matching 11 bases. CDR1 and CDR2 (germline): MNHEY, SVGEGT. This CDR3 comprises 17 residues. The J segment lost 6 bases and the V segment lost 2 bases, leaving 9 bases of the junction unmatched. Here the CDR3 reads CASSYELLAGGGNEQFF. In DNA, the CDR3 is TGTGCCAGCAGTTACGAGCTGTTAGCGGGGGGGGGCAATGAGCAGTTCTTC.